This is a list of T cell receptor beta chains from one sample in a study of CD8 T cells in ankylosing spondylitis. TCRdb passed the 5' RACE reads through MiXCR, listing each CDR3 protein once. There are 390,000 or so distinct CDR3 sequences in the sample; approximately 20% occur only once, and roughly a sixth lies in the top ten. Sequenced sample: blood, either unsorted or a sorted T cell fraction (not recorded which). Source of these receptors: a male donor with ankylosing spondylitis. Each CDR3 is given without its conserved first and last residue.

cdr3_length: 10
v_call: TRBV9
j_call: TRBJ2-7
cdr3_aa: ASSGGLAGGY

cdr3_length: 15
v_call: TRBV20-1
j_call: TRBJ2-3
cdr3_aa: SAGTGTSGIWTDTQY

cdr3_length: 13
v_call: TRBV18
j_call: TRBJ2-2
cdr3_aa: ASSPGQMNTGELF

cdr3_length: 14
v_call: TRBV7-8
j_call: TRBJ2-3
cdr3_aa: ASIKTSGMRGDTQY

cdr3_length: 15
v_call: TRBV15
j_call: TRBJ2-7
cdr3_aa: ATSRDLGRGYLYEQY

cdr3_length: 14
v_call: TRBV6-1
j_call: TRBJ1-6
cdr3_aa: ASTTTGGASNSPLH

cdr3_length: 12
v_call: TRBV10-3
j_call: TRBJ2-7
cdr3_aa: AIGLAGDRYEQY

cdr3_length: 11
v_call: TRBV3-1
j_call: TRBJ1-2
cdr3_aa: ASSQVGLSGYT

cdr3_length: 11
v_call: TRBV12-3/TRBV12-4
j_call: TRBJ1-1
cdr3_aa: ASSLGDSVEAF

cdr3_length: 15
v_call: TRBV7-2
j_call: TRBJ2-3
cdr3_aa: ASSIQTSGSSTDTQY

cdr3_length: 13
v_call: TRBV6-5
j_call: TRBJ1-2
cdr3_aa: ASSYSQGRVDGYT

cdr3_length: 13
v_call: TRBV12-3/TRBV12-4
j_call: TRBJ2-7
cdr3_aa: ASSLELAGGREQY

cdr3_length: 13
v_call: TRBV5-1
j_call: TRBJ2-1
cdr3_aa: ASKSTGTSYNEQF

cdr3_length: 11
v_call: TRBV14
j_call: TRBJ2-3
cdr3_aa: ASSQQVTDTQY

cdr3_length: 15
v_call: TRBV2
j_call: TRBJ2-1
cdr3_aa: ASTLGTSGRGYNEQF

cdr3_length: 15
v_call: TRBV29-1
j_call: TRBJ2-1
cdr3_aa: SVDSSGRAGGYNEQF

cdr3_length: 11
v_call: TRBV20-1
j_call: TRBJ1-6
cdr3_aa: SARIPSSGALH

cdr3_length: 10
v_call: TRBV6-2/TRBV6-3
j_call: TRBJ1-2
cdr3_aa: ASTSGNYGYT

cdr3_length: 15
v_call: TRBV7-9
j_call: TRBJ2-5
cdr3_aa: ASSLGPGTGGRETQY

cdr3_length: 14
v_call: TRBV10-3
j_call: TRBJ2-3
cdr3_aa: AIRMTSGSPPDTQY

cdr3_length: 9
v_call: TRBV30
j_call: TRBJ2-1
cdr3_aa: AWSVGSEQF

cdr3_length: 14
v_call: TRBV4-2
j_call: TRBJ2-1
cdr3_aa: ASSQKGLGIWDEQF

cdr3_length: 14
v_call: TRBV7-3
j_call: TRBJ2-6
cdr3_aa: ASSFGLRSGANVLT

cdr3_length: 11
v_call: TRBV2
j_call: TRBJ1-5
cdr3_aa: ASSGEGNQPQH

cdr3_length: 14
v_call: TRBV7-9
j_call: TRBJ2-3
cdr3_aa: ASSLAQNPGSDTQY

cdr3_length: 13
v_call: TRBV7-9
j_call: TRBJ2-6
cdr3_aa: ASSFRLQVGDVLT

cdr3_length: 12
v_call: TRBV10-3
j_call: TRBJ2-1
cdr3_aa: AISESSDLHEQF

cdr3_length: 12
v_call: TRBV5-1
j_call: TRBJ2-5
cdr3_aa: ASSLGPTEETQY

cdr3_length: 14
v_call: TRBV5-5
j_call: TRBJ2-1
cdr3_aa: ASSDLRERTINEQF

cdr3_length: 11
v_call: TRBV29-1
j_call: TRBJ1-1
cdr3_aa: SVDSQAGTEAF

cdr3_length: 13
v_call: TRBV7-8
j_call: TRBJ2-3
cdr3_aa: ASSLRSGRTDTQY

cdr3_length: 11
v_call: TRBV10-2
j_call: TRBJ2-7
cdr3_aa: ASSDPSRYEQY

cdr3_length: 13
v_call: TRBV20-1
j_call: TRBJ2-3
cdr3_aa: SASSSGRAVDTQY

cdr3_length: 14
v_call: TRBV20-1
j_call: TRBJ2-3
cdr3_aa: SARDLRSTHTDTQY

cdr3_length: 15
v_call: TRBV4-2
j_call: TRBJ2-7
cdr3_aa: ASSLEVGLALNGEQY

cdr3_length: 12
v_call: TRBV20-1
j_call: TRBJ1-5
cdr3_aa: SARGWGQNQPQH

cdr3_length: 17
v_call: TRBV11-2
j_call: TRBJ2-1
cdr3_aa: ASSFLAGAPGGLAGEQF

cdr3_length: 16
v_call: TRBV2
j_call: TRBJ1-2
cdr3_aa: ASSESSSTGGENYGYT

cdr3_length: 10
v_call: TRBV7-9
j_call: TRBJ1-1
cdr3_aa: ASSPGVSEAF

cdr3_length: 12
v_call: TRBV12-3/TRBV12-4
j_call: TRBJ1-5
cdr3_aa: ASNRQGIWQPQH

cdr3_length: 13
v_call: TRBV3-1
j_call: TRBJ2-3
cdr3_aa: ASSRRQGFTDTQY

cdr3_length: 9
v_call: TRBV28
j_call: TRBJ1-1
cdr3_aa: ASSSDSEAF

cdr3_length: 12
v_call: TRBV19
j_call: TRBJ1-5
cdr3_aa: ATWAGRSNQPQH

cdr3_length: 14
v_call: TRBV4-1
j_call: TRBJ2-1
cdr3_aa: ASSQIGLAGVQEQF

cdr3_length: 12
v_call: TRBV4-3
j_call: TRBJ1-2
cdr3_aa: ASSHDTRYYGYT

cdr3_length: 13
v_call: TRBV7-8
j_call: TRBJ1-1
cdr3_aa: ASSPQGRGITEAF

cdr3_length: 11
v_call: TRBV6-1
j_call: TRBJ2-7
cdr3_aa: ASRGTSGYEQY

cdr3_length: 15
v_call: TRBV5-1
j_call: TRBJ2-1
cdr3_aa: ASSSPTSGNSYNEQF

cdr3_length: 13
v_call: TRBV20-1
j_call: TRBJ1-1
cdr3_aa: SARASAHPLNEAF

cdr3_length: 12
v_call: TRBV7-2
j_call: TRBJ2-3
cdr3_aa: ASSLARQSDTQY

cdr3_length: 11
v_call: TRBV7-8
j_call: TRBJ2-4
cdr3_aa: ASSFNAENIQY

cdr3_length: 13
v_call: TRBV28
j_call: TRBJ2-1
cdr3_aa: ASSNPGGPYNEQF

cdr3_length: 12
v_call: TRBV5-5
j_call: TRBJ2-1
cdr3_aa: ASSSQRSYNEQF

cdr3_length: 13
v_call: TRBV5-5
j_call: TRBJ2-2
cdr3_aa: ASSQTSGNTGELF

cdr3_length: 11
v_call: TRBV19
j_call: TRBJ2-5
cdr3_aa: ASRRDGRETQY

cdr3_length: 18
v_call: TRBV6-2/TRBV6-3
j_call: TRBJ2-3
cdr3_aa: ASSLDSPGLAGGITDTQY

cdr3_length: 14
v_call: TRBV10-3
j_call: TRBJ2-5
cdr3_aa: AISEKDRVLSETQY

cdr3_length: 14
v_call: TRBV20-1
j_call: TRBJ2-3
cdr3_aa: SAPSSGTRSTDTQY

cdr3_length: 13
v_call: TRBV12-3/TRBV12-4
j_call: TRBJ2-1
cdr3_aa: ASSSTGTHRYEQF

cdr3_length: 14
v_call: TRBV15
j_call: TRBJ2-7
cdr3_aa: ATSREQGGGLYEQY